These 20 T cell receptor beta chains were all obtained from the same sample, sequenced in a study of cytomegalovirus exposure and HLA in healthy donors. The PCR used 60 Vbeta and 13 Jbeta primers. Sequenced by immunoSEQ multiplex PCR; TCRdb stores in-frame clones only, minus some. This table has about 130,000 clones, about 74% appearing once. The sequencing input was PBMCs. All receptors come from a woman aged 45 to 65 in good health and CMV-seropositive.

This clone has a handful of counts. In DNA, the CDR3 is TGTGCCAGCACCCCACCGGGACAGGGGGCCGAAGAGACCCAGTACTTC. Translating it yields CASTPPGQGAEETQYF. The V gene is TRBV25-1, the J gene TRBJ2-5; 12 nucleotides line up with TRBD1. Germline lookup yields CDR1 MGHDK and CDR2 SYGVNS. This CDR3 contains 16 residues. The junction had 9 bases not matched to a gene; V was cut back by 7 bases and J by 3 bases.

The V gene is TRBV7-8, the J gene TRBJ1-2; no definite D call. V lost 3 bases to trimming and J lost 6 bases, with 26 bases between them. CDR3 size: 18 residues. Germline V gene data show CDR1 as SGHVS and CDR2 as FQNEAQ. CDR3 in DNA: TGTGCCAGCAGCTTTCCCCCGGTCGCCTCCTCTCGGGGTGATGGCTACACCTTC. This gives the protein CASSFPPVASSRGDGYTF.

The chain joins TRBV14 to TRBJ1-6, with 8 bases identical to TRBD1. This CDR3 region has 15 residues. Germline V gene sequence: CDR1 SGHDN, CDR2 FVKESK. Unmatched junction bases numbered 5, after V lost 1 base and J lost 9 bases. The CDR3 loop is CASSQGTGSVSPLHF. Here the CDR3 DNA reads TGTGCCAGCAGCCAAGGGACAGGGTCAGTTTCACCCCTCCACTTT.

The chain recombines TRBV19 with TRBJ2-3; 14 nucleotides align to TRBD2. CDR3 length: 15 amino acids. CDR1 LNHDA and CDR2 SQIVND come from the germline V gene (reference sequence). Germline trimming cut 5 bases from V and 8 bases from J; bases unmatched to any gene: 6. The CDR3 bases are TGTGCCAGTAGTGCCGCGACTAGCGGGGGGGCTACGCAGTATTTT. It specifies CASSAATSGGATQYF.

Concerning this clone: Germline and junction disagree at one end, which may indicate a read error. The chain combines TRBV7-7 with TRBJ2-5; TRBD1 matches 9 bases. CDR1 and CDR2 from the germline V gene are SSHAT and FNYEAQ (reference sequence). The CDR3 is 15 residues long. CDR3: CASSLTGGGRETQYF. The CDR3 bases are TGTGCTAGCAGCTTAACAGGGGGCGGAAGGGAGACCCAGTACTTC.

In this sample, this clone turned up a few times. The V gene is TRBV5-1, the J gene TRBJ2-2, with 7 bases identical to TRBD2. The CDR3 runs 15 residues. The germline CDR1 and CDR2 sequences are SGHRS and YFSETQ. V gave up 1 base and J gave up 7 bases; unmatched junction bases: 7. CDR3 nucleotides: TGCGCCAGCAGCTTGCTGGGCAGCGGGGACGGGGAGCTGTTTTTT. This encodes CASSLLGSGDGELFF. The full variable domain, completed using reference TRBV5-1 and TRBJ2-2, is KAGVTQTPRYLIKTRGQQVTLSCSPISGHRSVSWYQQTPGQGLQFLFEYFSETQRNKGNFPGRFSGRQFSNSRSEMNVSTLELGDSALYLCASSLLGSGDGELFFGEGSRLTVL.

V is TRBV5-4 and J is TRBJ1-1; D not certain. V lost 1 base to trimming and J lost 0 bases, with 4 bases between them. The germline gives CDR1 SGHNT, CDR2 YYREEE (reference sequence). This CDR3 has 13 amino acids. As DNA, the CDR3 is TGTGCCAGCAGCTTGACAGTGAACACTGAAGCTTTCTTT. Amino acid sequence: CASSLTVNTEAFF.

The chain recombines TRBV30 with TRBJ1-2; D unclear. This CDR3 region has 12 residues. V dropped 2 bases and J dropped 8 bases, with 12 bases sitting between them. The germline V gene encodes CDR1 GTSNPN and CDR2 SVGIG (reference sequence). The CDR3 coding sequence is TGTGCCTGGAGTCGAGACACATTCGGCTACACCTTC. Its protein product is CAWSRDTFGYTF. Full variable domain (missing parts from reference TRBV30 and TRBJ1-2): SQTIHQWPATLVQPVGSPLSLECTVEGTSNPNLYWYRQAAGRGLQLLFYSVGIGQISSEVPQNLSASRPQDRQFILSSKKLLLSDSGFYLCAWSRDTFGYTFGSGTRLTVV.

This clone was observed a handful of times. The chain links TRBV2 to TRBJ1-3; TRBD1 might be the D (6 bases). Germline CDR1 is SNHLY and CDR2 is FYNNEI. The germline V and J ends were trimmed by 5 bases and 8 bases, with 16 bases remaining between them. The CDR3 has 14 amino acids. CDR3 loop: CASSPQGNLDTIYF. Here the CDR3 DNA reads TGTGCCAGCAGTCCCCAGGGGAACCTTGACACCATATATTTT.

The chain is built from TRBV14 and TRBJ1-2; D is uncertain. The V and J ends lost 3 bases and 4 bases respectively, with 9 bases between them. This CDR3 is built from 13 residues. Germline V gene lookup returns CDR1 SGHDN and CDR2 FVKESK. CDR3 loop: CASSQGRLYGYTF. CDR3 bases: TGTGCCAGCAGCCAGGGTCGACTCTATGGCTACACCTTC.

This chain connects TRBV2 to TRBJ1-4; the D gene is possibly TRBD1 (6 bases). There are 14 residues in the CDR3. Trimming removed 8 bases from V and 8 bases from J, with 18 bases in between. Germline CDR1 is SNHLY and CDR2 is FYNNEI. The CDR3 DNA reads TGTGCCAGCGGGATTGGGGGCAATGCGGAAAAACTGTTTTTT. It translates to CASGIGGNAEKLFF.

This clone appeared once. This rearrangement joins TRBV19 to TRBJ1-1; tentative D call: TRBD1 (5 bases). The V gene's germline CDR1 is LNHDA and CDR2 SQIVND (reference sequence). V was cut by 3 bases and J by 7 bases, with 9 bases left in between. CDR3 length: 12 residues. For the CDR3, the DNA is TGTGCCAGTAGTATGGGGCGATTTGAAGCTTTCTTT. Residues: CASSMGRFEAFF.

This chain joins TRBV27 and TRBJ2-7; 10 nucleotides agree with TRBD1. V lost 8 bases to trimming and J lost 0 bases; unmatched junction nucleotides: 7. The length of the CDR3 is 15 residues. Germline V gene lookup returns CDR1 MNHEY and CDR2 SMNVEV (reference sequence). DNA for the CDR3: TGTGCCAGCGCCACGGGACAGGGGCCCTCCTACGAGCAGTACTTC. Translated: CASATGQGPSYEQYF.

The chain employs TRBV7-8 and TRBJ1-2, with 10 bases aligning to TRBD1. Trimming cost V 2 bases and J 4 bases; bases outside gene matches: 4. This CDR3 comprises 15 residues. CDR1 SGHVS and CDR2 FQNEAQ come from the germline V gene. The CDR3 reads CASSLLGTGAYGYTF. In DNA form, the CDR3 reads TGTGCCAGCAGCTTATTGGGGACAGGGGCCTATGGCTACACCTTC.

The chain employs TRBV7-8 and TRBJ2-3, with D perhaps matching TRBD1 (5 bases). The length of the CDR3 is 12 residues. Germline V gene lookup returns CDR1 SGHVS and CDR2 FQNEAQ. V was shortened by 5 bases and J by 6 bases, with 9 bases between the two germline ends. CDR3 coding DNA: TGTGCCAGCAGCATGGACAAGGATACGCAGTATTTT. Residues: CASSMDKDTQYF.

The gene calls are TRBV19 and TRBJ1-5, with D uncertain. V was clipped by 3 bases and J by 2 bases, with 11 bases between them. Germline V CDR1 and CDR2: LNHDA, SQIVND (reference sequence). CDR3 length: 15 amino acids. The CDR3 loop is CASSIDGRGNQPQHF. In nucleotides, the CDR3 is TGTGCCAGTAGTATTGACGGTCGGGGCAATCAGCCCCAGCATTTT. The variable domain in full, completed from reference TRBV19 and TRBJ1-5, reads DGGITQSPKYLFRKEGQNVTLSCEQNLNHDAMYWYRQDPGQGLRLIYYSQIVNDFQKGDIAEGYSVSREKKESFPLTVTSAQKNPTAFYLCASSIDGRGNQPQHFGDGTRLSIL.

The rearrangement joins TRBV5-4 to TRBJ2-7; weak D call: TRBD2 (6 bases). V shed 5 bases and J shed 5 bases, with 17 bases lying between them. This CDR3 spans 14 amino acids. Germline CDR1 and CDR2: SGHNT and YYREEE (reference sequence). DNA of the CDR3: TGTGCCAGCAGGCGGGACTCTAGCGCCGACGAGCAGTACTTC. It specifies CASRRDSSADEQYF.

This chain uses TRBV19 with TRBJ2-7, with a tentative D call TRBD2 (5 bases). This CDR3 comprises 14 residues. CDR1 LNHDA and CDR2 SQIVND come from the germline V gene (reference sequence). The V gene lost 3 bases and the J gene lost 7 bases, with 16 bases spanning the gap. In DNA, the CDR3 is TGTGCCAGTAGTATCCCCGGGCGGGCTCGAGAGCAGTACTTC. It specifies CASSIPGRAREQYF.

The V call is TRBV18, the J call TRBJ2-5; TRBD2 is a possible D gene (7 bases). Germline V gene lookup returns CDR1 KGHSH and CDR2 LQKENI. V lost 4 bases and J 2 bases, leaving 14 bases between the germline ends. CDR3 size: 15 residues. The CDR3 DNA reads as TGTGCCAGCTCACTTGGGGCGGGGGCTCAAGAGACCCAGTACTTC. Translated: CASSLGAGAQETQYF.

The rearrangement uses TRBV4-2 and TRBJ1-1, with 8 bases fitting TRBD1. CDR1 LGHNA and CDR2 YNFKEQ come from the germline V gene. The CDR3 is 15 residues long. With 8 bases clipped from V and 4 bases from J, the junction kept 12 bases outside the gene matches. The CDR3 spells CASGESGGWGTEAFF. The CDR3 coding sequence is TGTGCCAGCGGGGAATCAGGGGGCTGGGGCACTGAAGCTTTCTTT.